This TCR beta chain was profiled in a study of CD4+ T cells in melanoma. Whole-study findings and limits: CD8+ T cell, macrophage and B cell function reportedly correlated with neoantigen-specific CD4+ T cells. In melanoma, neoantigen-specific CD4+ T cells reportedly differed in differentiation state.

On this clone: Its antigen is still unknown.

Method: immunoSEQ multiplex PCR; TCRdb's copy keeps in-frame clones and lacks some. The sample lists some 110,000 clones; about 90% were seen once. CDR3 length: 12 amino acids. Germline lookup yields CDR1 SGHNT and CDR2 YENEEA. The V end was cut by 0 bases, the J end by 4 bases, with 2 bases between. Specimen: peripheral blood. This sequence was found in a human donor with melanoma. The chain links TRBV11-3 to TRBJ2-3; D gene ambiguous. The CDR3 loop is CASSLDSDTQYF. The DNA of the CDR3 is TGTGCCAGCAGCTTAGATTCAGATACGCAGTATTTT.